The present entry profiles one T cell receptor beta chain with its context. What it binds is not known. This sample was taken from a study of blood T cells in healthy people across ages. Study-level points and caveats: Expanded clonotype changes were possibly confounded by unknown donor CMV status. The lack of PBMC sorting stopped any conclusive naive versus antigen-experienced comparison.

A sample-barcoded 5' primer and a J-beta primer mix were used in a second PCR of roughly 6 to 11 cycles. TCRdb reprocessed the 5' RACE reads via MiXCR and lists one record per CDR3 protein. The data contain roughly 1,300,000 distinct CDR3 sequences, around 59% of them singletons. Sequenced material: blood. The TCR sequence derives from a man younger than 35 in good health.

The CDR3 DNA reads as TGTGCCATCTTGGGCGAGCTGGGGAATGAGCAGTTCTTC. Its protein is CAILGELGNEQFF. The genes are TRBV28 and TRBJ2-1; no firm D call. Trimming took off 10 bases at V and 7 bases at J, with 17 bases between the two ends. CDR1 MDHEN and CDR2 SYDVKM come from the germline V gene. CDR3 size: 13 residues.